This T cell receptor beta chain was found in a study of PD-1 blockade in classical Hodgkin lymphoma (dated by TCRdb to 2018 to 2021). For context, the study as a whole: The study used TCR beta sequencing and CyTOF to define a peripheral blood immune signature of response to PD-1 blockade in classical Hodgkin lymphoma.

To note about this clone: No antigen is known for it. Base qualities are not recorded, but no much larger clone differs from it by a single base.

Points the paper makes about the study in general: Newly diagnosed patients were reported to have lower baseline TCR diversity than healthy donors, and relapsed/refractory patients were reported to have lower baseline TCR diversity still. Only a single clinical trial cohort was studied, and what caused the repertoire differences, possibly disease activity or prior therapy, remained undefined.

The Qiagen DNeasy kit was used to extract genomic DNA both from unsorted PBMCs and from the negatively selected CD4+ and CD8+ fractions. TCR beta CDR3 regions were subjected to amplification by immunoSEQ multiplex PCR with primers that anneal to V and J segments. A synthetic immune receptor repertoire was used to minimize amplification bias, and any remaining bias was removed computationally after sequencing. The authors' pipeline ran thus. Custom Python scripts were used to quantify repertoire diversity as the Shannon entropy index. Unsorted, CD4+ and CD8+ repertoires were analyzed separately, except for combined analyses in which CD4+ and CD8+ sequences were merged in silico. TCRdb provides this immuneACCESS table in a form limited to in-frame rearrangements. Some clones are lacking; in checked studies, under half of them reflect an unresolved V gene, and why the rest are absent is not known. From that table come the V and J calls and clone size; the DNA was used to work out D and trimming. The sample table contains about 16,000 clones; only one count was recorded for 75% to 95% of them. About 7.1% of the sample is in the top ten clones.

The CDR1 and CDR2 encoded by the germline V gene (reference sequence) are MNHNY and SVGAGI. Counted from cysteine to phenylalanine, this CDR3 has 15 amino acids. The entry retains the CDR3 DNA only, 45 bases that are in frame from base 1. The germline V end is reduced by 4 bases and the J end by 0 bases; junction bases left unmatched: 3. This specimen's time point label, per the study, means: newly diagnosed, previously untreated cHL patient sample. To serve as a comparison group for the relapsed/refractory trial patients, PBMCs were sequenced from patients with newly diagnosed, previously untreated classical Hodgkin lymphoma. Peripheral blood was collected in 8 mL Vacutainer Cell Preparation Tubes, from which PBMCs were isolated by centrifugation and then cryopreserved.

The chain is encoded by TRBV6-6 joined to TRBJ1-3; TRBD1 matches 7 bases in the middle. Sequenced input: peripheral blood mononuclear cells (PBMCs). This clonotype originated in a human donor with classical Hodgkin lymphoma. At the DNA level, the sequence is TGTGCCAGCAGTTTCACAGGGGCCTCTGGAAACACCATATATTTT. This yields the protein CASSFTGASGNTIYF.